This section outlines one T cell receptor beta chain sequence together with its context. Antigen specificity is unknown. The observed sequence ends 3 residues before the CDR3 terminus, with the missing tail filled in from the germline J gene. Sequenced by immunoSEQ multiplex PCR; TCRdb stores in-frame clones only, minus some. This table lists about 2,000 clones. The CDR3 has 14 residues. Trimming left V 4 bases short and J 8 bases short, with 15 bases between. CDR1 KGHSH and CDR2 LQKENI come from the germline V gene. The sample comes from a study of Tregs in tolerant kidney transplant recipients. Study-wide points: Activated donor B cell expansion appeared to reveal the most relevant donor-specific TCRbeta repertoire.

After around six days with irradiated graft donor PBMCs, CFSE-labeled recipient PBMCs were FACS-sorted. The receptor was isolated from a human patient who received a combined kidney and bone marrow transplant. The genes are TRBV18 and TRBJ2-1; TRBD1 might be the D (6 bases). This specimen consisted of CD4+ T cells from blood cultured with allogeneic cells, obtained before the transplant. The sequenced CDR3 bases are TGTGCCAGCTCACAGGACAGCGTCTCCTATGAG. This sequence encodes CASSQDSVSYE. The entire CDR3 protein is CASSQDSVSYEQFF.